One T cell receptor beta chain is described in this entry. This sample is drawn from a study of blood T cell repertoires in COVID-19. Study overall: Acute and convalescent COVID-19 specimens originated in the United States, Italy and Spain.

The study drew participants aged about 18 to 95 years from approximately 25 US areas. Cohort assignment relied on participant-reported clinical history. The germline V and J ends were trimmed by 0 bases and 0 bases, with 5 bases remaining between them. The CDR3 covers 14 residues. CDR1 and CDR2 (germline): MNHEY, SMNVEV (reference sequence). As handled by the study authors: Reference gene primer amplification gave estimated nucleated cell counts. This table comes from immunoSEQ multiplex PCR, and its TCRdb copy is limited to in-frame clones, with some not included. The DNA gave D and trimming, while V, J and clone size come from that table. The sample includes 200,000 to 300,000 clones, about 86% of them seen just once.

The V gene is TRBV27, the J gene TRBJ1-1; D is ambiguous. Input material: PBMCs or T cells enriched from blood (not recorded which). This sequence originates from a woman aged 40 to 50 with acute COVID-19. The CDR3 region is CASSLSRMNTEAFF. CDR3 nucleotides: TGTGCCAGCAGTTTATCGAGGATGAACACTGAAGCTTTCTTT.